This TCR beta chain was captured in a study of beta chain features in type 1 diabetes. Study-wide results and caveats: Naive, central memory and Treg TCRB repertoires seemed to resemble each other more closely in patients than they did in healthy donors.

Expressed TCRB transcripts were sequenced because the isolated RNA had all been reverse transcribed beforehand. Method: immunoSEQ multiplex PCR; TCRdb's copy keeps in-frame clones and lacks some. The table has 900,000 or so clones, roughly 17% seen once. The germline V gene encodes CDR1 SNHLY and CDR2 FYNNEI. This CDR3 contains 13 residues. Between the trimmed V and J ends, which lost 4 bases and 6 bases, there was a span of 10 bases. This clone was found a few times. Its antigen is not known. One heparinised draw of blood, averaging about 120 mL, came from each donor. The V call is TRBV2, the J call TRBJ1-5, with D perhaps matching TRBD1 (5 bases). The sample taken for sequencing was naive CD4+ T cells from blood. The sequence was collected from a woman between 18 and 30 years old in good health. CDR3 protein: CASSAGITQPQHF. DNA for the CDR3: TGTGCCAGCAGTGCAGGGATCACTCAGCCCCAGCATTTT.